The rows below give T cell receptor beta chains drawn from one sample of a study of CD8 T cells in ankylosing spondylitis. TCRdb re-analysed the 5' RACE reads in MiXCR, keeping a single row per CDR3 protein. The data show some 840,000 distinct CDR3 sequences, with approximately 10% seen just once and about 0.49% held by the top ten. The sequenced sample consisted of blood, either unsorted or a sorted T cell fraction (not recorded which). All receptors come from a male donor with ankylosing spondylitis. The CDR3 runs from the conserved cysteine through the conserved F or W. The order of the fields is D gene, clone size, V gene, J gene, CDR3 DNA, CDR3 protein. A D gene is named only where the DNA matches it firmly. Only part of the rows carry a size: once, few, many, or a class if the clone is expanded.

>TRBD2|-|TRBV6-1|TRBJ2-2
TGTGCCAGCAGTAAATGGACTAGCGGCACCGGGGAGCTGTTTTTT
CASSKWTSGTGELFF
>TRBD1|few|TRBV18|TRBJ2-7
TGTGCCAGCTCACGAATGAGGGACAGCCTTTACGAGCAGTACTTC
CASSRMRDSLYEQYF
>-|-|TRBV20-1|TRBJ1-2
TGCAGTGCTAGCGCAGGGCCTGGTTACACCTTC
CSASAGPGYTF
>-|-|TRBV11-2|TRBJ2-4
TGTGCCAGCAGCTTAGAGGGCGGGGCGCTATTCAAAAACATTCAGTACTTC
CASSLEGGALFKNIQYF
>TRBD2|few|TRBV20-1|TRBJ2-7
TGCAGTGCTAGGCCTCCTAGCGGTACCTACGAGCAGTACTTC
CSARPPSGTYEQYF
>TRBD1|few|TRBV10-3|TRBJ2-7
TGTGCCATCAGTGAGACTGACAGGGTCTTCCACGAGCAGTACTTC
CAISETDRVFHEQYF
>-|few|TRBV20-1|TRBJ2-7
TGCAGTGCTAGAGATGGGGGGGCTACCTACGAGCAGTACTTC
CSARDGGATYEQYF
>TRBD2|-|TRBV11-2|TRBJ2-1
TGTGCCAGCAGCTTATACCCCTCCGGGGGGAGGGCCGATAGTTCCAATGAGCAGTTCTTC
CASSLYPSGGRADSSNEQFF
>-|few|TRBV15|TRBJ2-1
TGTGCCACCAGCAGACTCAACGTGGGGGATGAGCAGTTCTTC
CATSRLNVGDEQFF
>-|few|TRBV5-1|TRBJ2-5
TGCGCCAGCAGCTTTGAAAACCAAGAGACCCAGTACTTC
CASSFENQETQYF
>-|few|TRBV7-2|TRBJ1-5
TGTGCCAGCAGCTTAGAGGGTTGGAGGAATCAGCCCCAGCATTTT
CASSLEGWRNQPQHF
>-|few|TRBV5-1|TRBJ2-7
TGCGCCAGCAGCTCGCGGCCCCCAGGATTCGAGCAGTACTTC
CASSSRPPGFEQYF
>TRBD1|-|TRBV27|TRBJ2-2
TGTGCCAGCAGTTCCCCGGGACAGGGTACTCCCGGGGAGCTGTTTTTT
CASSSPGQGTPGELFF
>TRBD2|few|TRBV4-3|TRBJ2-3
TGCGCCAGCAGCCCTTTGGGACTAGCGGGAGCCAGAGATACGCAGTATTTT
CASSPLGLAGARDTQYF
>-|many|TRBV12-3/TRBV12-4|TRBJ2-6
TGTGCCAGCAGTTTAAGGGTTTGGACGTCTGGGGCCAACGTCCTGACTTTC
CASSLRVWTSGANVLTF
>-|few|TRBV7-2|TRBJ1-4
TGTGCCAGCAGCTTATGGGGGGCCATAAATGAAAAACTGTTTTTT
CASSLWGAINEKLFF
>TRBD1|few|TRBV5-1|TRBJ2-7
TGCGCCAGCAGCCGGGGACAGGAGGTCGGAGAGCAGTACTTC
CASSRGQEVGEQYF
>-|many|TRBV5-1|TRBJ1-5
TGCGCCAGCAAAGGGGAAGAGAATCAGCCCCAGCATTTT
CASKGEENQPQHF
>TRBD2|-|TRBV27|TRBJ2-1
TGTGCCAGCAGTTCACCCCCACTAGCGGGAGGGCGAAATGAGCAGTTCTTC
CASSSPPLAGGRNEQFF
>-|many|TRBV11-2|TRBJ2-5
TGTGCCAGCAGCTTTAACAGCCGAGAGACCCAGTACTTC
CASSFNSRETQYF
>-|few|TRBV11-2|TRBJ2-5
TGTGCCAGCAGCTTAGATGTATACGTGCCGGAGACCCAGTACTTC
CASSLDVYVPETQYF
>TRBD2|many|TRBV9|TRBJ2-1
TGTGCCAGCAGCGCGACTAGCGGGGCCTACAATGAGCAGTTCTTC
CASSATSGAYNEQFF